These T cell receptor beta chains were read from a single sample in a study of blood T cell repertoires in COVID-19. The method was immunoSEQ multiplex PCR; TCRdb's version includes in-frame clones alone and lacks a portion of them. The data contain approximately 230,000 clones, 83% of them singletons. Input material: peripheral blood. All receptors come from a man older than 75 with acute or convalescent COVID-19. Both conserved end residues are part of each CDR3. The D gene is left open where the match is weak.

TRBV18	TRBD2	CASSPSSGDQETQYF
TRBV28	TRBD2	CASSHLAGEQNEQFF
TRBV3-1/TRBV3-2	TRBD2	CASSAAAGTSLSEQFF
TRBV19	NA	CASSSLGGSTDTQYF
TRBV19	NA	CASSPQIFYGYTF
TRBV3-1/TRBV3-2	NA	CASSQAEGGAKNIQYF
TRBV5-4	TRBD1	CAIPSPLRGELTEAFF
TRBV2	NA	CASSAQGLGPDTQYF
TRBV12-5	TRBD2	CASARGLAGWETQYF
TRBV30	NA	CAWSVMMVLNTEAFF
TRBV9	NA	CASSVEGPHTEAFF